The text below deals with one TCR beta chain. Its target is not known. The data originate from a study of cytomegalovirus exposure and HLA in healthy donors. Both 60 Vbeta primers and 13 Jbeta primers went into the PCR. Original methodology: Unique TCR beta chains totaled some 80 million in a later count, with some 10 million of them shared. TCRdb keeps only in-frame clones here, not all; method: immunoSEQ multiplex PCR. That table is the source of V, J and clone size, and D and trimming were worked out from the DNA. The data show 200,000 to 250,000 clones, over 80% seen once. Study-wide results and limits: Presence/absence analysis assumed near-uniform sequencing depth across donors.

This CDR3 is built from 14 residues. The V and J ends lost 4 bases and 1 base, in that order; junction bases with no gene match: 6. Germline CDR1 reads SQVTM; CDR2 reads ANQGSEA. Specimen: PBMCs. The chain carries TRBV29-1 and TRBJ1-1, with 7 bases lining up with TRBD1. The sequence came from a boy aged 2 to 10 in good health and CMV-seronegative. The CDR3 region is CSVAGGEANTEAFF. CDR3 bases: TGCAGCGTTGCAGGGGGAGAAGCGAACACTGAAGCTTTCTTT.